The sequence of this T cell receptor beta chain was determined in a study of cytomegalovirus exposure and HLA in healthy donors. 13 Jbeta primers and 60 Vbeta primers were used for the PCR. Generated by immunoSEQ multiplex PCR, the TCRdb table keeps only in-frame clones and is missing some. The sample has 150,000 or so clones, 65% to 70% seen once. Germline V gene data show CDR1 as SGHRS and CDR2 as YFSETQ. CDR3 length equals 15 residues. The V gene end was trimmed by 6 bases and the J gene end by 3 bases; junction bases not matched to a gene: 7. There are a few counts of this clone. The antigen remains undetermined. Study outcomes and limitations: Presence/absence analyses assumed roughly uniform sequencing depth across donors, which may not hold. Per a later analysis, 18,000 or so TCR beta sequences showed association with HLA alleles at 0.05 false discovery rate. A later analysis found that most CMV-associated TCR beta chains appeared HLA-restricted. A prior analysis recorded that most TCR beta V segments were productive about 87% or about 30% of the time.

Sequencing was carried out using PBMCs. V is TRBV5-1 and J is TRBJ2-1; 9 bases line up with TRBD1. The origin of this receptor is a man younger than 40 in good health and CMV-seropositive. The CDR3 DNA sequence: TGCGCCAGCATTACCGGGACAGGGAACTACAATGAGCAGTTCTTC. Its protein product is CASITGTGNYNEQFF. Looking up the rest from reference TRBV5-1 and TRBJ2-1 gives the full variable domain: KAGVTQTPRYLIKTRGQQVTLSCSPISGHRSVSWYQQTPGQGLQFLFEYFSETQRNKGNFPGRFSGRQFSNSRSEMNVSTLELGDSALYLCASITGTGNYNEQFFGPGTRLTVL.